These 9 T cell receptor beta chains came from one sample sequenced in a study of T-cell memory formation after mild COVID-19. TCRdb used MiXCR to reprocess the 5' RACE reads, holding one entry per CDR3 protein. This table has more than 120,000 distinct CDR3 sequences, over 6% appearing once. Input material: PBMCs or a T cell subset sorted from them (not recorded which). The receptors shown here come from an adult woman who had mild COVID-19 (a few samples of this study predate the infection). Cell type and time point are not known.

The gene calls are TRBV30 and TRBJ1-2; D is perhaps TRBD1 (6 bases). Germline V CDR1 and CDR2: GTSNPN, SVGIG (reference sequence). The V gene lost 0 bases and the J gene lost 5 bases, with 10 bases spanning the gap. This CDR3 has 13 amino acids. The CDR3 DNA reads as TGTGCCTGGAGTGTAGGGGGTGGATATGGCTACACCTTC. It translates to CAWSVGGGYGYTF.

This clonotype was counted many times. CDR3 region: CASSWRSLAKNIQYF. For the CDR3, the DNA is TGTGCCAGCAGCTGGCGTAGCTTAGCCAAAAACATTCAGTACTTC. The chain joins TRBV11-3 to TRBJ2-4; D remains unclear. The V and J ends lost 4 bases and 0 bases respectively, with 10 bases between them. CDR3 length: 15 residues. The V gene's germline CDR1 is SGHNT and CDR2 YENEEA.

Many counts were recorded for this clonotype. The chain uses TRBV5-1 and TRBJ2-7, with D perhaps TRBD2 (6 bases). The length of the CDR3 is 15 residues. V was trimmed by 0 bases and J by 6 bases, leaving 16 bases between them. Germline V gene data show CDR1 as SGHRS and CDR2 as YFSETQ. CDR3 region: CASSLAGSSNGEQYF. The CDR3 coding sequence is TGCGCCAGCAGCTTGGCCGGGAGCTCCAACGGCGAGCAGTACTTC.

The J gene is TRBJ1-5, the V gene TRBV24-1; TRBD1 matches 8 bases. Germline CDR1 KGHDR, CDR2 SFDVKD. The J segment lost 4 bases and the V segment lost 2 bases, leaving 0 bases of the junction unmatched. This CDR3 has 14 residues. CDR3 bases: TGTGCCACCAGTGATTACAGGGGGAATCAGCCCCAGCATTTT. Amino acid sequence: CATSDYRGNQPQHF.

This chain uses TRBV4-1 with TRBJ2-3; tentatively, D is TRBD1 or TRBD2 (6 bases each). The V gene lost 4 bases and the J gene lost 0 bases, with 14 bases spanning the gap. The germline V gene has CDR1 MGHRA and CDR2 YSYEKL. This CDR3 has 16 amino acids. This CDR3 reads CASSPIEGGSTDTQYF. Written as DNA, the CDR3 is TGCGCCAGCAGCCCCATAGAAGGGGGGAGCACAGATACGCAGTATTTT.

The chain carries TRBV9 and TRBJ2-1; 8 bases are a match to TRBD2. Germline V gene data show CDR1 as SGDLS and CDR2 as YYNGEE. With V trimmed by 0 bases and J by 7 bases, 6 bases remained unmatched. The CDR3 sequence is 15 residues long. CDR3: CASSVAGGPLNEQFF. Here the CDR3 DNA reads TGTGCCAGCAGCGTAGCGGGAGGGCCCTTAAATGAGCAGTTCTTC.

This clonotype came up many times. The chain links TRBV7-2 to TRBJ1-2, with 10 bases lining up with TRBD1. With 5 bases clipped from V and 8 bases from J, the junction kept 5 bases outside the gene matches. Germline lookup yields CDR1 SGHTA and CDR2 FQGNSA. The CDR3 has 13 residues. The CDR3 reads CASSDRGRRGYTF. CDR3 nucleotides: TGTGCCAGCAGCGACAGGGGGCGGAGGGGCTACACCTTC.

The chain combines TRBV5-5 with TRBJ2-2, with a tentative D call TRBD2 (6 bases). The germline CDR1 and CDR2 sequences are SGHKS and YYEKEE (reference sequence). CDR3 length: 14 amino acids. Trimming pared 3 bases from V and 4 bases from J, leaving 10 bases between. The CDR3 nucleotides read TGTGCCAGCAGCTCGGGACTCAGCACCGGGGAGCTGTTTTTT. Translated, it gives CASSSGLSTGELFF. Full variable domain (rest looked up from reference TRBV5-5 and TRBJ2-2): DAGVTQSPTHLIKTRGQQVTLRCSPISGHKSVSWYQQVLGQGPQFIFQYYEKEERGRGNFPDRFSARQFPNYSSELNVNALLLGDSALYLCASSSGLSTGELFFGEGSRLTVL.

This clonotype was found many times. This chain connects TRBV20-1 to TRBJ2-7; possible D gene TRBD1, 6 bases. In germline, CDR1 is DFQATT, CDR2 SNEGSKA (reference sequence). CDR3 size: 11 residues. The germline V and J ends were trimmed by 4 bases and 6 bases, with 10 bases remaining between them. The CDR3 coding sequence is TGCAGTGCTACCCAGGGGATCGAGCAGTACTTC. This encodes CSATQGIEQYF.